What follows are 8 T cell receptor beta chains derived from one specimen sequenced in a study of cytomegalovirus exposure and HLA in healthy donors. Both 60 Vbeta primers and 13 Jbeta primers went into the PCR. Profiled with immunoSEQ multiplex PCR; TCRdb holds only in-frame clones, not every one. The sample records some 180,000 clones, 78% being singletons. Sequences were obtained from PBMCs. These receptors all come from a woman aged 30 to 39 in good health and CMV-seropositive.

The chain carries TRBV30 and TRBJ1-2; 8 bases agree with TRBD1. The CDR3 totals 15 residues. Germline assignment: CDR1 GTSNPN and CDR2 SVGIG (reference sequence). J was trimmed by 4 bases and V by 4 bases; bases with no gene match: 11. As DNA, the CDR3 is TGTGCCTGGACCCTGGAGACAGGGGCCCCCTATGGCTACACCTTC. This sequence encodes CAWTLETGAPYGYTF.

The rearrangement joins TRBV10-3 to TRBJ2-7; D perhaps matches TRBD2 (5 bases). Trimming left V 10 bases short and J 0 bases short, with 10 bases between. This CDR3 region has 12 residues. Per germline, CDR1 ENHRY and CDR2 SYGVKD. CDR3 in amino acids: CATTGNSYEQYF. The CDR3 nucleotides are TGTGCCACCACCGGGAACTCCTACGAGCAGTACTTC.

The V gene is TRBV19, the J gene TRBJ1-2, with 12 bases matching TRBD1. CDR3 size: 16 residues. Germline lookup yields CDR1 LNHDA and CDR2 SQIVND (reference sequence). With V trimmed by 5 bases and J by 5 bases, 9 bases remained unmatched. CDR3 bases: TGTGCCAGTAGTCCCAGCGGGACAGGGGGCAGGTATGGCTACACCTTC. Translation gives CASSPSGTGGRYGYTF.

V gene TRBV7-8 combines with J gene TRBJ2-5; TRBD1 matches 7 bases. The CDR3 has 15 residues. The junction had 4 bases not matched to a gene; V was cut back by 3 bases and J by 0 bases. The germline V gene encodes CDR1 SGHVS and CDR2 FQNEAQ. CDR3 in DNA: TGTGCCAGCAGCTTTACCGGGACAGACCAAGAGACCCAGTACTTC. It translates to CASSFTGTDQETQYF. The complete variable domain, with remaining parts taken from reference TRBV7-8 and TRBJ2-5, reads GAGVSQSPRYKVAKRGQDVALRCDPISGHVSLFWYQQALGQGPEFLTYFQNEAQLDKSGLPSDRFFAERPEGSVSTLKIQRTQQEDSAVYLCASSFTGTDQETQYFGPGTRLLVL.

V gene TRBV9 combines with J gene TRBJ1-6; D call uncertain. Trimming removed 0 bases at V and 4 bases at J, with 11 bases between. Germline assignment: CDR1 SGDLS and CDR2 YYNGEE. The CDR3 loop spans 16 amino acids. The CDR3 bases are TGTGCCAGCAGCGTAGGGGAGACCTCTTATAATTCACCCCTCCACTTT. Translating it yields CASSVGETSYNSPLHF.

This chain uses TRBV10-3 with TRBJ2-1; 8 positions agree with TRBD2. Germline V lookup: CDR1 ENHRY, CDR2 SYGVKD. Germline trimming cut 6 bases from V and 3 bases from J; bases unmatched to any gene: 16. CDR3 length: 18 amino acids. CDR3 nucleotide sequence: TGTGCCATCAGGACCCAAGACTCACTAGCGGCCGTCTACAATGAGCAGTTCTTC. This sequence encodes CAIRTQDSLAAVYNEQFF.

The rearrangement uses TRBV5-1 and TRBJ2-1; D may be TRBD1 (7 bases). The CDR3 has 15 amino acids. Between the trimmed V and J ends, which lost 0 bases and 5 bases, there was a span of 12 bases. CDR1 SGHRS and CDR2 YFSETQ come from the germline V gene. The CDR3 sequence is CASSLAGGHDNEQFF. The DNA for the CDR3 is TGCGCCAGCAGCTTGGCAGGGGGGCATGACAATGAGCAGTTCTTC.

The rearrangement uses TRBV19 and TRBJ2-5, with 7 bases identical to TRBD2. CDR1 and CDR2 (germline): LNHDA, SQIVND (reference sequence). This CDR3 region has 18 residues. V lost 5 bases to trimming and J lost 0 bases; unmatched junction nucleotides: 15. This CDR3 is CASSYLAGLSGNQETQYF. The CDR3 DNA sequence: TGTGCCAGTAGTTACTTAGCGGGCCTCTCGGGTAACCAAGAGACCCAGTACTTC.